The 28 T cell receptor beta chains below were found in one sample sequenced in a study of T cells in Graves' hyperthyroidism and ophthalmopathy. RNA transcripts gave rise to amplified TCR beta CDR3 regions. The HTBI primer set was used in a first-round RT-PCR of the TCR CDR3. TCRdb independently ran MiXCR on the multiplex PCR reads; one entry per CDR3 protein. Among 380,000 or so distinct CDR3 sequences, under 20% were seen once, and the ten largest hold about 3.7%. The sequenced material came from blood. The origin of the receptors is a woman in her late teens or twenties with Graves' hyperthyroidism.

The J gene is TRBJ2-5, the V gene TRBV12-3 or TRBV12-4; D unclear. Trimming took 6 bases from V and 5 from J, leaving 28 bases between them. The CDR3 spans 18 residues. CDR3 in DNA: TGTGCCAGCAGCCCTCGACCGCCGGGCCATGCCTTCGGGGAGACCCAGTACTTC. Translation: CASSPRPPGHAFGETQYF.

As DNA, the CDR3 is TGTGCCTGGAGTGGGGACAGGGTAGGGCAGCCCCAGCATTTT. Its translation is CAWSGDRVGQPQHF. This sequence joins TRBV30 and TRBJ1-5; 9 bases agree with TRBD1. Germline-derived CDR1 and CDR2 are GTSNPN and SVGIG (reference sequence). With V trimmed by 1 base and J by 7 bases, 5 bases remained unmatched. The CDR3 consists of 14 residues.

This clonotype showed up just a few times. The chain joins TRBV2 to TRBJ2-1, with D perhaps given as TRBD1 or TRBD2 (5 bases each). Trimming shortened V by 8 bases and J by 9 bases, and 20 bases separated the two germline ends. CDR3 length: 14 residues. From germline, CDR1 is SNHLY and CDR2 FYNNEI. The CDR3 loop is CASFRDGLSTEQFF. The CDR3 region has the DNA TGTGCCAGCTTCCGGGACGGCTTGTCAACTGAGCAGTTCTTC.

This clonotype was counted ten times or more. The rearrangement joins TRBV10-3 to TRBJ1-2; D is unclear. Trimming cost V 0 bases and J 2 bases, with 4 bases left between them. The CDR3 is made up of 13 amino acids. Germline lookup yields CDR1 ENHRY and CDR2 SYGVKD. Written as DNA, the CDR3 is TGTGCCATCAGTGAGTCCGTAAACTATGGCTACACCTTC. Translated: CAISESVNYGYTF.

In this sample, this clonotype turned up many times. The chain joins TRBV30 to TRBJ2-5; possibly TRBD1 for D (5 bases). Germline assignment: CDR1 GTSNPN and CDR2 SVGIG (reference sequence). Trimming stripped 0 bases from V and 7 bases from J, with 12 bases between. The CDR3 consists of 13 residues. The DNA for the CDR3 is TGTGCCTGGAGTGTACAAGGGGCTGGGACCCAGTACTTC. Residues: CAWSVQGAGTQYF.

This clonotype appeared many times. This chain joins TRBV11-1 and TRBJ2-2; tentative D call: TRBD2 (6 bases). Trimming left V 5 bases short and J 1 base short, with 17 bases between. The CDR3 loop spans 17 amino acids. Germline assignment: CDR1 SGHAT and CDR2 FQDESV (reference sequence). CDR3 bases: TGTGCCAGCAGCCTATTTGGGGGGAACATGAACACCGGGGAGCTGTTTTTT. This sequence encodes CASSLFGGNMNTGELFF.

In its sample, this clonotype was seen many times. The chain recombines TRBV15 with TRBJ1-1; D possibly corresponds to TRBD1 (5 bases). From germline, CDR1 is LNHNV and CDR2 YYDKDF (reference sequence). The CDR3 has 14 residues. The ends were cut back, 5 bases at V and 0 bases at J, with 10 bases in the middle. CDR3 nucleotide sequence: TGTGCCACCAGCGGGGGGTTTGTGAACACTGAAGCTTTCTTT. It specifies CATSGGFVNTEAFF.

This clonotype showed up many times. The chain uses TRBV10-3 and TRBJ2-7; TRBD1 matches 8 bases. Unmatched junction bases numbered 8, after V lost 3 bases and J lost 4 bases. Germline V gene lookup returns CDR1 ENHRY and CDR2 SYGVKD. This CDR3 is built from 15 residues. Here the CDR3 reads CAISEEGQGFYEQYF. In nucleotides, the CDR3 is TGTGCCATCAGTGAAGAAGGACAGGGTTTTTACGAGCAGTACTTC.

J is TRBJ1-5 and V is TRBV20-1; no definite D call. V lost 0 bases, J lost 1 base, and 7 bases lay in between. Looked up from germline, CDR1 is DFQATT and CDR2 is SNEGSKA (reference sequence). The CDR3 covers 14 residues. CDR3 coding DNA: TGCAGTGCTAGAGATTTGGGAAGCAATCAGCCCCAGCATTTT. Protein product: CSARDLGSNQPQHF.

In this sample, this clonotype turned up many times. The CDR3 protein is CASSLAGGQQRETQYF. As DNA, the CDR3 is TGTGCCAGCAGCTTAGCTGGGGGACAACAACGAGAGACCCAGTACTTC. This chain connects TRBV7-9 to TRBJ2-5, with a tentative D call TRBD1 (6 bases). The CDR3 runs 16 residues. V was clipped by 0 bases and J by 4 bases, with 15 bases between them. Germline CDR1 is SEHNR and CDR2 is FQNEAQ (reference sequence).

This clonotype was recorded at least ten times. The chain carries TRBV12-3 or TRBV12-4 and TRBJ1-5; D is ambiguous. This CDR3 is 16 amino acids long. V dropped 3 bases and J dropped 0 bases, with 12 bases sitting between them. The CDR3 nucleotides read TGTGCCAGCAGTTTGGATTCAGATTATAGCAATCAGCCCCAGCATTTT. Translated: CASSLDSDYSNQPQHF.

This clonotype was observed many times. In DNA, the CDR3 is TGTGCCAGCAGCGTCCGCTCAGGGTTAGGGAACTATGGCTACACCTTC. It specifies CASSVRSGLGNYGYTF. The chain has TRBV7-2 and TRBJ1-2; maybe TRBD1 (5 bases). The V end was cut by 5 bases, the J end by 2 bases, with 18 bases between. This CDR3 region has 16 residues. From germline, CDR1 is SGHTA and CDR2 FQGNSA.

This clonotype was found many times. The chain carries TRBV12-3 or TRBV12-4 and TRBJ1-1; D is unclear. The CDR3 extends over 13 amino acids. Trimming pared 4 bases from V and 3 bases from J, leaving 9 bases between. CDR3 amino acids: CASSSEFYTEAFF. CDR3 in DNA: TGTGCCAGCAGTTCCGAGTTTTACACTGAAGCTTTCTTT.

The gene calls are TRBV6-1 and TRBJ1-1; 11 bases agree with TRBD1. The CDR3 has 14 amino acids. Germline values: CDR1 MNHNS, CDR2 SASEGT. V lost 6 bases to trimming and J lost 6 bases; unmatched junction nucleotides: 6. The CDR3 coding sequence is TGTGCCAGCAGGGGGACAGGGGGAATCTCTGAAGCTTTCTTT. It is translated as CASRGTGGISEAFF.

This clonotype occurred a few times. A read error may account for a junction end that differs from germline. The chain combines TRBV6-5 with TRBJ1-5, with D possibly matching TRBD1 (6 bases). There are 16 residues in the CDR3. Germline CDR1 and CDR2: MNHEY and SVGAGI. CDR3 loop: CASSWTQGSSNQPQHF. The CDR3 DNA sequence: TGTGCCAGCAGTTGGACACAGGGATCTAGCAATCAGCCTCAGCATTTT.

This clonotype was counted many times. This CDR3 is CATSDADKPYEQYF. Here the CDR3 DNA reads TGTGCCACCAGTGATGCGGACAAACCCTACGAGCAGTACTTC. The chain carries TRBV24-1 and TRBJ2-7, with D possibly TRBD1 on 5 matching bases. Germline V gives CDR1 KGHDR, CDR2 SFDVKD. V lost 3 bases and J 2 bases, leaving 10 bases between the germline ends. The CDR3 contains 14 residues.

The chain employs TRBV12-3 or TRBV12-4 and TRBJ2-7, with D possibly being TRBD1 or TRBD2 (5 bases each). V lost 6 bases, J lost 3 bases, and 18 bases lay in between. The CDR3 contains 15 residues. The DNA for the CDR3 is TGTGCCAGCAGCCCAAACTTGGGACGGGTCTACGAGCAGTACTTC. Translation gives CASSPNLGRVYEQYF.

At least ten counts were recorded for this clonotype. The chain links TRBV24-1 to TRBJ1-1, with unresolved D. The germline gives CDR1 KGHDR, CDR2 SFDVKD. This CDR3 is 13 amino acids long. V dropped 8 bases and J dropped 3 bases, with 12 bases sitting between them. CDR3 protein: CATMERRDTEAFF. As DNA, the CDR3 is TGTGCCACCATGGAAAGGCGGGACACTGAAGCTTTCTTT.

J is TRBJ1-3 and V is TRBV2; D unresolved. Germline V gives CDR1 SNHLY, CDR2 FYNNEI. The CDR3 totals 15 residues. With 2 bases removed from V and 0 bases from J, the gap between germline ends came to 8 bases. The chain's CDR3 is CASSERAYSGNTIYF. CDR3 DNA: TGTGCCAGCAGTGAACGGGCCTACTCTGGAAACACCATATATTTT.

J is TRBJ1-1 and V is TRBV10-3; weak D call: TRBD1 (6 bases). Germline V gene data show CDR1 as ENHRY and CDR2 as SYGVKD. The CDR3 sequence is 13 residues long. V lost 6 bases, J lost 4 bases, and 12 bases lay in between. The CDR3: CAIRLGGATEAFF. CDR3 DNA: TGTGCCATCAGGCTCGGGGGGGCCACTGAAGCTTTCTTT.

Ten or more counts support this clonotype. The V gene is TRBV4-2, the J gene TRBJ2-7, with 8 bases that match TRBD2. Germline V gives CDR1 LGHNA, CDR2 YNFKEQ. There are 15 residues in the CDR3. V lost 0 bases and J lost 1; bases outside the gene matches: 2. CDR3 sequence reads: CASSQDGGGSYEQYF. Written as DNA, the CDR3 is TGTGCCAGCAGCCAAGACGGGGGGGGTTCCTACGAGCAGTACTTC.

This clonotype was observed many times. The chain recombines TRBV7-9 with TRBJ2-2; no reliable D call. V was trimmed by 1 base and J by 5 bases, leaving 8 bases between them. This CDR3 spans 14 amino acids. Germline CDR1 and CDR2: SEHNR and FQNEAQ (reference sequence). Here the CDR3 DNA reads TGTGCCAGCAGCTTAGGGTTCGGTACCGGGGAGCTGTTTTTT. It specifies CASSLGFGTGELFF.

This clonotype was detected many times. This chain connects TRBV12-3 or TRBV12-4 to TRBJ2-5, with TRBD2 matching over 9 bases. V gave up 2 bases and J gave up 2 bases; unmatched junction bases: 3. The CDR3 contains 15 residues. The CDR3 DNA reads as TGTGCCAGCAGTTTACGGCTAGCGGGGCAAGAGACCCAGTACTTC. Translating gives CASSLRLAGQETQYF.

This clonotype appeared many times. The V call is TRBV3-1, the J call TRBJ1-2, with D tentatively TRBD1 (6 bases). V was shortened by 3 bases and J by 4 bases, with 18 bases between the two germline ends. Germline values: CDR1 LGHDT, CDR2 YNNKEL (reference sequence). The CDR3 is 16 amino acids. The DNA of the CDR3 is TGTGCCAGCAGCCACGCTGTGGGGACAACCCGCTATGGCTACACCTTC. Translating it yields CASSHAVGTTRYGYTF.

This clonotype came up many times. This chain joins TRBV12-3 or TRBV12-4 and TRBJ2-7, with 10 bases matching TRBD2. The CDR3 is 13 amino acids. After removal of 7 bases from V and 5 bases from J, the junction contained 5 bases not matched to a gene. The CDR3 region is CASIERGGHEQYF. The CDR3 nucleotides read TGTGCCAGCATAGAGCGGGGGGGTCACGAGCAGTACTTC.

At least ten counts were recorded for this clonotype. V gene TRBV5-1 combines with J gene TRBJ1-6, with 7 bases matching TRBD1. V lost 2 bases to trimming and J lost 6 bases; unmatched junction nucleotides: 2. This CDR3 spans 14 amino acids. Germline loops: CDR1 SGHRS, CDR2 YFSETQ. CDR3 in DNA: TGCGCCAGCAGCTTCAGGGGGGGTAATTCACCCCTCCACTTT. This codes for CASSFRGGNSPLHF.

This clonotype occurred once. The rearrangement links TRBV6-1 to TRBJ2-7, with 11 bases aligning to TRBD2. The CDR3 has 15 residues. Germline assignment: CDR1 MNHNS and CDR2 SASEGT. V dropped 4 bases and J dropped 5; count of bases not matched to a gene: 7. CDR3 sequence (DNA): TGTGCCAGCAGTGTTAGCGGGGGGGCATTCGACGAGCAGTACTTC. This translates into CASSVSGGAFDEQYF.

This chain's CDR3 is CASSVYGQGRGPQHF. CDR3 DNA sequence: TGTGCCAGCAGTGTCTACGGACAGGGAAGGGGGCCCCAGCATTTT. This chain links TRBV6-1 with TRBJ1-5; 8 bases agree with TRBD1. CDR1 MNHNS and CDR2 SASEGT come from the germline V gene. The CDR3 consists of 15 residues. V lost 4 bases, J lost 9 bases, and 11 bases stayed unmatched.